The T cell receptor beta chain under discussion was sequenced for a study of T cells after yellow fever vaccination. Whole-study results and caveats: Detection of almost all vaccine-responding clonotypes in sorted memory subsets failed on day 0. Clones that expanded after primary vaccination mostly reappeared after the booster (around 96% CD4, 70% to 90% CD8).

Production of TCR cDNA was by 5'RACE template switching, which also added a universal primer site and UMIs. TCRdb processed the 5' RACE reads anew with MiXCR; each CDR3 protein has one entry. The table shows 30,000 or so distinct CDR3 sequences, with over 5.5% occurring only once. The CDR3 is 12 residues long. Trimming took off 2 bases at V and 7 bases at J, with 3 bases between the two ends. Germline values: CDR1 SGHAT, CDR2 FQNNGV. Sequenced here: PBMCs, either bulk or a sorted T-cell subset (CD4+, CD8+, memory, or dextramer-sorted; not recorded which), sampled on the day of the yellow fever booster vaccination. The TCR comes from a man aged 25 to 40 who received the YFV17D yellow fever vaccine. The J gene is TRBJ1-6, the V gene TRBV11-2; D not resolved. The CDR3 sequence is CASSLLNSPLHF. The DNA of the CDR3 is TGTGCCAGCAGCTTATTGAATTCACCCCTCCACTTT.